The rows below give T cell receptor beta chains drawn from one sample of a study of CD8 T cells in ankylosing spondylitis. TCRdb ran MiXCR on the 5' RACE reads and lists one entry per CDR3 protein. Of 340,000 or so distinct CDR3 sequences detected, 14% to 15% appear once; the ten largest clones hold less than 1.1%. The sample was blood, either unsorted or a sorted T cell fraction (not recorded which). The origin of the receptors is a male donor with ankylosing spondylitis or in good health (not recorded which). CDR3s include the opening cysteine and the closing phenylalanine or tryptophan. A D gene is named only where the DNA matches it firmly. Only some rows state a clone size, as once, few, many or a class for expanded clones.

>TRBJ2-1|16|TRBV4-1|TRBD2|few
TGCGCCAGCAGCCAAGGTCCTGCGGGAGACTACAATGAGCAGTTCTTC
CASSQGPAGDYNEQFF
>TRBJ2-7|19|TRBV12-5|TRBD2|few
TGTGCTAGTGGTTTGTCCAGGGGACTAGCGGGAGGCCTGTCCTACGAGCAGTACTTC
CASGLSRGLAGGLSYEQYF
>TRBJ2-2|15|TRBV4-1|.|many
TGCGCCAGCAGCCTCTCTCAGATTGGGGCCGGGGAGCTGTTTTTT
CASSLSQIGAGELFF
>TRBJ2-3|14|TRBV4-1|.|.
TGCGCCAGCAGCCAAGGGGGACGCGGAGATACGCAGTATTTT
CASSQGGRGDTQYF
>TRBJ2-1|15|TRBV29-1|.|many
TGCAGCGCCCTGCCCTGGGCAGGGATCCGGGGTGAGCAGTTCTTC
CSALPWAGIRGEQFF
>TRBJ1-2|12|TRBV12-3/TRBV12-4|.|few
TGTGCCAGCAGTGCTGACAGAGATGGCTACACCTTC
CASSADRDGYTF
>TRBJ1-6|15|TRBV27|TRBD1|.
TGTGCCAGCAGTGTCGACAGGGGTAGTAATTCACCCCTCCACTTT
CASSVDRGSNSPLHF
>TRBJ2-1|13|TRBV29-1|TRBD2|.
TGCAGCGACGCTAGCGGGAGAGGCAATGAGCAGTTCTTC
CSDASGRGNEQFF
>TRBJ2-1|13|TRBV7-2|.|.
TGTGCCAGCAGCCCTAGCTCCTACAATGAGCAGTTCTTC
CASSPSSYNEQFF
>TRBJ2-7|14|TRBV11-2|.|few
TGTGCCAGCAGCTACCGGGGCGCCGGGGACGAGCAGTACTTC
CASSYRGAGDEQYF
>TRBJ2-7|16|TRBV12-3/TRBV12-4|.|.
TGTGCCAGCAGTTTGAGGGGTATAATCGGCTGGTACGAGCAGTACTTC
CASSLRGIIGWYEQYF
>TRBJ2-7|16|TRBV29-1|TRBD1|.
TGCAGCGTTGGCTTGCCCCTAGACAGGGAACGCTACGAGCAGTACTTC
CSVGLPLDRERYEQYF
>TRBJ2-7|14|TRBV5-1|TRBD2|many
TGCGCCAGCAGCGGGGGACTAGCGGGTTACGAGCAGTACTTC
CASSGGLAGYEQYF
>TRBJ2-1|14|TRBV7-9|TRBD2|.
TGTGCCAGCGGATTAGCGGGAGAGGGGAATGAGCAGTTCTTC
CASGLAGEGNEQFF
>TRBJ2-7|15|TRBV7-9|TRBD1|many
TGTGCCAGCAGCGTCCCGGGACAGGGGGCCTACGAGCAGTACTTC
CASSVPGQGAYEQYF
>TRBJ2-7|15|TRBV6-1|TRBD1|.
TGTGCCAGCAGTCTCCCGGACAGGGCCGGGCGGGAGCAGTACTTC
CASSLPDRAGREQYF
>TRBJ2-7|13|TRBV10-2|TRBD1|few
TGCGCCAGCGGACAGGGTGGGTCCTACGAGCAGTACTTC
CASGQGGSYEQYF
>TRBJ2-1|13|TRBV20-1|TRBD2|few
TGCAGTGCGACTAGCGGGAGGGTGAATGAGCAGTTCTTC
CSATSGRVNEQFF
>TRBJ2-3|15|TRBV9|TRBD2|.
TGTGCCAGCAGCGGGGTAGCGGGGAGCACAGATACGCAGTATTTT
CASSGVAGSTDTQYF
>TRBJ1-4|17|TRBV5-5|TRBD1|many
TGTGCCAGCAGCCTGAGGACAGGGGGCGAAACTAATGAAAAACTGTTTTTT
CASSLRTGGETNEKLFF
>TRBJ1-5|12|TRBV25-1|.|few
TGTGCCAGCAGTGAACGTCATCAGCCCCAGCATTTT
CASSERHQPQHF
>TRBJ2-5|16|TRBV5-1|.|many
TGCGCCAGCAGCCCGATAGGCGGGGGCGTTCAAGAGACCCAGTACTTC
CASSPIGGGVQETQYF
>TRBJ2-5|14|TRBV3-1|TRBD1|few
TGTGCCAGTTACCTAACAGGGGGCGAAGAGACCCAGTACTTC
CASYLTGGEETQYF
>TRBJ2-7|13|TRBV6-1|.|.
TGTGCCAGCCGGGCAGTGAACACCTACGAGCAGTACTTC
CASRAVNTYEQYF
>TRBJ2-3|16|TRBV18|.|many
TGTGCCAGCTCACGGGGCAGACAAGACTACACAGATACGCAGTATTTT
CASSRGRQDYTDTQYF
>TRBJ2-1|17|TRBV3-1|TRBD2|few
TGTGCCAGCAGCCCAAGGACTAGCGGGATAGGGGGCAATGAGCAGTTCTTC
CASSPRTSGIGGNEQFF
>TRBJ2-1|13|TRBV12-3/TRBV12-4|.|.
TGTGCCAGCGGGAGGTCCTCCTACAATGAGCAGTTCTTC
CASGRSSYNEQFF
>TRBJ1-2|14|TRBV3-1|.|.
TGTGCCAGCAGCCAAGATAGGGGCCGCTATGGCTACACCTTC
CASSQDRGRYGYTF
>TRBJ1-5|14|TRBV5-1|.|many
TGCGCCAGCAGCTTGGACAGCGGCAATCAGCCCCAGCATTTT
CASSLDSGNQPQHF
>TRBJ1-1|13|TRBV20-1|TRBD1|.
TGCAGTGCTAGAGAGTCATGGGACAGCTACCCTCTTTTT
CSARESWDSYPLF
>TRBJ2-7|13|TRBV29-1|TRBD2|few
TGCAGCGTTGAGCGGACTAGCGGGGACGAGCAGTACTTC
CSVERTSGDEQYF
>TRBJ2-2|16|TRBV18|TRBD1|few
TGTGCCAGCTCACCTGCGACAGGGATGAACACCGGGGAGCTGTTTTTT
CASSPATGMNTGELFF
>TRBJ1-1|13|TRBV20-1|TRBD1|many
TGCAGTGCTCCGGACAGGGTGGGCACTGAAGCTTTCTTT
CSAPDRVGTEAFF
>TRBJ2-1|15|TRBV3-1|TRBD2|few
TGTGCCAGCAGCCAACAGGGCGGGGGGGCCAATGAGCAGTTCTTC
CASSQQGGGANEQFF
>TRBJ2-3|15|TRBV7-9|.|few
TGTGCCAGCAGCCGAGACAGGTTGGGAGGAGATACGCAGTATTTT
CASSRDRLGGDTQYF